This T cell receptor beta chain comes out of a study of T cell changes during pregnancy in multiple sclerosis. The assay was immunoSEQ multiplex PCR, and TCRdb's table has in-frame clones only and misses some. Of more than 80,000 clones listed, roughly nine tenths were seen once; the top ten hold around 3.3%. The CDR3 contains 13 residues. With 2 bases removed from V and 3 bases from J, the gap between germline ends came to 7 bases. Looked up from germline, CDR1 is MNHEY and CDR2 is SVGAGI. This chain connects TRBV6-5 to TRBJ1-1, with D perhaps TRBD1 (5 bases). The TCR sequence derives from a female donor in good health, serving as a control in a pregnancy study. Some clones in this sample may be carry-over from other donors' samples. The material was PBMCs, obtained in the first trimester of pregnancy. The CDR3 protein is CASSYDSYTEAFF. CDR3 sequence (DNA): TGTGCCAGCAGTTACGACAGTTACACTGAAGCTTTCTTT.